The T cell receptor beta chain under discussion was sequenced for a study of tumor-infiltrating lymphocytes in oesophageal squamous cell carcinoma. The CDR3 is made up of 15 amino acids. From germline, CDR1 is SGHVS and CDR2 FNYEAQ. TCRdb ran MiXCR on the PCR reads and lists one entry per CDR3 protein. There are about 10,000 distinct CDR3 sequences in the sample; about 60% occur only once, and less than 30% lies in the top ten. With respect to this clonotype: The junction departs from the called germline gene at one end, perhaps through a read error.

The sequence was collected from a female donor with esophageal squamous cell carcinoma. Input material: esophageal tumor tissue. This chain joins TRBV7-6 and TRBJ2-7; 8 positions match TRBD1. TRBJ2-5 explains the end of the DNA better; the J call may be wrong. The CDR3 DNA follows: TGTGCTAGCAGCTTCCCAGGACAGGGCCGGGAGACCCAGTACTTC. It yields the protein CASSFPGQGRETQYF.